This paragraph covers one T cell receptor (beta chain) sequence. This CDR3 contains 13 residues. V shed 5 bases and J shed 1 base, with 8 bases lying between them. CDR1 and CDR2 (germline): SEHNR, FQNEAQ (reference sequence). The record originates from a study of cytomegalovirus exposure and HLA in healthy donors. PCR used 60 Vbeta primers and 13 Jbeta primers. Libraries were prepared by immunoSEQ multiplex PCR; TCRdb keeps only in-frame clonotypes and omits some of them. The data show roughly 200,000 clones, approximately 78% seen once. V usage is TRBV7-9 and J usage is TRBJ1-1; unclear D gene. The material sequenced was PBMCs. This TCR derives from a woman aged 40 to 55 in good health and CMV-seronegative. CDR3 nucleotide sequence: TGTGCCAGCAGCCACCCGGGGAACACTGAAGCTTTCTTT. Its translation is CASSHPGNTEAFF. Using reference TRBV7-9 and TRBJ1-1 for the parts outside the CDR3, the full variable domain is DTGVSQNPRHKITKRGQNVTFRCDPISEHNRLYWYRQTLGQGPEFLTYFQNEAQLEKSRLLSDRFSAERPKGSFSTLEIQRTEQGDSAMYLCASSHPGNTEAFFGQGTRLTVV.